The next 28 T cell receptor beta chains were all read from a single sample in a study of shared clonotypes between healthy human individuals. TCRdb's table, derived via immunoSEQ multiplex PCR, lists solely in-frame clones and lacks some. The data hold 1,400,000 or so clones, with less than 99% observed a single time. Sequencing was carried out using naive CD4+ T cells sorted from blood. Documented subset: CD45RA+ positively selected. The origin of the receptors is a man aged 30 to 39 in good health.

The J gene is TRBJ2-3, the V gene TRBV9; 10 nucleotides agree with TRBD2. The germline V gene has CDR1 SGDLS and CDR2 YYNGEE. The CDR3 consists of 15 residues. V lost 7 bases to trimming and J lost 5 bases; unmatched junction nucleotides: 10. The CDR3 sequence: CASRRAGGTGDTQYF. CDR3 DNA: TGTGCCAGCCGCCGAGCGGGAGGGACAGGAGATACGCAGTATTTT.

The chain combines TRBV28 with TRBJ2-1; tentatively, D is TRBD1 (6 bases). Trimming left V 3 bases short and J 10 bases short, with 13 bases between. Germline CDR1 reads MDHEN; CDR2 reads SYDVKM. The CDR3 spans 13 residues. CDR3 region: CASSLDSVREQFF. CDR3 DNA sequence: TGTGCCAGCAGTTTGGACAGTGTCAGAGAGCAGTTCTTC.

This sequence joins TRBV15 and TRBJ2-1; 11 bases are shared with TRBD2. Germline V gene data show CDR1 as LNHNV and CDR2 as YYDKDF (reference sequence). The CDR3 sequence is 16 residues long. The V and J ends lost 4 bases and 4 bases, in that order; junction bases with no gene match: 6. The CDR3 sequence is CATSTNVAGGYNEQFF. The CDR3 DNA follows: TGTGCCACCAGCACCAACGTAGCGGGAGGGTACAATGAGCAGTTCTTC.

The genes are TRBV5-6 and TRBJ1-1, with D possibly TRBD1 on 5 matching bases. The CDR3 consists of 14 residues. Trimming shortened V by 0 bases and J by 8 bases, and 14 bases separated the two germline ends. Germline V lookup: CDR1 SGHDT, CDR2 YYEEEE. The CDR3 spells CASSLAWGRPEAFF. The CDR3, as DNA: TGTGCCAGCAGCTTGGCCTGGGGACGCCCGGAAGCTTTCTTT.

The J gene is TRBJ2-7, the V gene TRBV14, with D perhaps matching TRBD1 (6 bases). This CDR3 region has 16 residues. The V and J ends lost 4 bases and 7 bases respectively, with 23 bases between them. The germline V gene encodes CDR1 SGHDN and CDR2 FVKESK. Here the CDR3 DNA reads TGTGCCAGCAGCCCAAAATCCGGGACACTGCGTCGGGAGCAGTACTTC. Translation gives CASSPKSGTLRREQYF. The full variable domain, completed using reference TRBV14 and TRBJ2-7, is EAGVTQFPSHSVIEKGQTVTLRCDPISGHDNLYWYRRVMGKEIKFLLHFVKESKQDESGMPNNRFLAERTGGTYSTLKVQPAELEDSGVYFCASSPKSGTLRREQYFGPGTRLTVT.

The chain recombines TRBV15 with TRBJ2-5; D is ambiguous. V gave up 11 bases and J gave up 2 bases, with 12 bases separating them. CDR1 is LNHNV and CDR2 is YYDKDF in the germline V gene (reference sequence). The CDR3 sequence is 12 residues long. CDR3 nucleotides: TGTGCCTCTGCCCAAGGGCAAGAGACCCAGTACTTC. Encoded protein: CASAQGQETQYF. The complete variable domain, with remaining parts taken from reference TRBV15 and TRBJ2-5, reads DAMVIQNPRYQVTQFGKPVTLSCSQTLNHNVMYWYQQKSSQAPKLLFHYYDKDFNNEADTPDNFQSRRPNTSFCFLDIRSPGLGDTAMYLCASAQGQETQYFGPGTRLLVL.

V usage is TRBV5-4 and J usage is TRBJ2-1; 7 bases line up with TRBD2. Losses at the gene ends were 0 bases for V and 5 bases for J; bases not matched to a gene: 5. The CDR3 loop spans 15 amino acids. Germline V gives CDR1 SGHNT, CDR2 YYREEE (reference sequence). The CDR3 DNA reads as TGTGCCAGCAGCTTGGCACGGGACTATCACAATGAGCAGTTCTTC. Protein product: CASSLARDYHNEQFF.

This chain joins TRBV9 and TRBJ2-5; D gene ambiguous. Germline V gives CDR1 SGDLS, CDR2 YYNGEE. This CDR3 is 14 amino acids long. V was trimmed by 4 bases and J by 3 bases, leaving 13 bases between them. CDR3 sequence: CASSPQSLEETQYF. The CDR3, as DNA: TGTGCCAGCAGCCCCCAATCATTAGAAGAGACCCAGTACTTC.

The rearrangement uses TRBV27 and TRBJ2-1; D ambiguous. Trimming pared 6 bases from V and 0 bases from J, leaving 15 bases between. CDR1 and CDR2 from the germline V gene are MNHEY and SMNVEV (reference sequence). The CDR3 length is 16 residues. CDR3 in amino acids: CASSFQASSSYNEQFF. The CDR3 DNA follows: TGTGCCAGCAGCTTCCAGGCCAGCAGCTCCTACAATGAGCAGTTCTTC.

This chain uses TRBV14 with TRBJ2-7; 8 positions agree with TRBD1. J gave up 0 bases and V 6 bases, and 4 bases lay outside the gene matches. The CDR3 sequence is 14 residues long. From germline, CDR1 is SGHDN and CDR2 FVKESK. CDR3 region: CASRRTGGSYEQYF. The CDR3 region has the DNA TGTGCCAGCAGGCGTACAGGGGGCTCCTACGAGCAGTACTTC.

The chain joins TRBV29-1 to TRBJ2-5; 11 bases align to TRBD2. The CDR3 has 11 amino acids. After removal of 6 bases from V and 9 bases from J, the junction contained 3 bases not matched to a gene. Looked up from germline, CDR1 is SQVTM and CDR2 is ANQGSEA. The chain's CDR3 is CSVSSGRPQYF. CDR3 nucleotides: TGCAGCGTGTCTAGCGGGAGGCCCCAGTACTTC.

This sequence joins TRBV9 and TRBJ1-2, with TRBD1 identical over 7 bases. V dropped 3 bases and J dropped 2; count of bases not matched to a gene: 7. The length of the CDR3 is 15 residues. Germline V gene lookup returns CDR1 SGDLS and CDR2 YYNGEE. The CDR3 loop reads CASSARQGPNYGYTF. The CDR3 DNA sequence: TGTGCCAGCAGCGCCCGACAGGGCCCCAACTATGGCTACACCTTC.

This chain links TRBV5-4 with TRBJ2-1; 7 bases agree with TRBD1. This CDR3 spans 13 amino acids. The V gene end was trimmed by 2 bases and the J gene end by 7 bases; junction bases not matched to a gene: 3. CDR1 and CDR2 from the germline V gene are SGHNT and YYREEE (reference sequence). The CDR3 DNA reads as TGTGCCAGCAGCTTTCCGACAGGGAATGAGCAGTTCTTC. Encoded protein: CASSFPTGNEQFF. Filled out from reference TRBV5-4 and TRBJ2-1, the complete variable domain reads ETGVTQSPTHLIKTRGQQVTLRCSSQSGHNTVSWYQQALGQGPQFIFQYYREEENGRGNFPPRFSGLQFPNYSSELNVNALELDDSALYLCASSFPTGNEQFFGPGTRLTVL.

The chain recombines TRBV30 with TRBJ1-2; D is undetermined. V was pared by 3 bases and J by 4 bases, with 6 bases between. Per germline, CDR1 GTSNPN and CDR2 SVGIG (reference sequence). CDR3 length: 11 residues. The CDR3 spells CAWRRIYGYTF. DNA of the CDR3: TGTGCCTGGAGGAGGATCTATGGCTACACCTTC.

The V call is TRBV18, the J call TRBJ2-7; possibly TRBD1 for D (5 bases). The CDR3 runs 16 residues. V was cut by 3 bases and J by 0 bases, with 15 bases left in between. Per the germline V gene, CDR1 is KGHSH and CDR2 is LQKENI. The CDR3 loop reads CASSPEPDGHSYEQYF. CDR3 nucleotide sequence: TGTGCCAGCTCACCGGAACCAGACGGACACTCCTACGAGCAGTACTTC.

The chain joins TRBV27 to TRBJ1-4; D unclear. V was clipped by 2 bases and J by 8 bases, with 15 bases between them. Per germline, CDR1 MNHEY and CDR2 SMNVEV (reference sequence). The CDR3 contains 15 residues. Here the CDR3 DNA reads TGTGCCAGCAGTTTAACCGGGCTCAGTTGGGAAAAACTGTTTTTT. This encodes CASSLTGLSWEKLFF.

This chain links TRBV5-1 with TRBJ2-1, with 8 positions matching TRBD1. CDR3 length: 17 amino acids. V lost 0 bases to trimming and J lost 4 bases; unmatched junction nucleotides: 9. In germline, CDR1 is SGHRS, CDR2 YFSETQ. CDR3 in DNA: TGCGCCAGCAGCTTGGCCTTAGGACAGGGTCTTTACAATGAGCAGTTCTTC. It yields the protein CASSLALGQGLYNEQFF.

The chain recombines TRBV5-4 with TRBJ1-1, with D perhaps TRBD1 (5 bases). With 5 bases removed from V and 1 base from J, the gap between germline ends came to 12 bases. Per the germline V gene, CDR1 is SGHNT and CDR2 is YYREEE (reference sequence). This CDR3 has 14 residues. The DNA of the CDR3 is TGTGCCAGCAGTCTCGGGGCGGCGAACACTGAAGCTTTCTTT. Translation: CASSLGAANTEAFF.

The genes are TRBV20-1 and TRBJ2-1; no definite D call. The CDR3 is made up of 11 amino acids. CDR1 and CDR2 (germline): DFQATT, SNEGSKA (reference sequence). Between the trimmed V and J ends, which lost 1 base and 8 bases, there was a span of 6 bases. CDR3 in amino acids: CSARVIYEQFF. CDR3 coding DNA: TGCAGTGCTAGAGTAATCTATGAGCAGTTCTTC.

The V call is TRBV9, the J call TRBJ1-1; D is unresolved. The CDR3 is 15 amino acids. The germline V and J ends were trimmed by 6 bases and 5 bases, with 20 bases remaining between them. Germline V CDR1 and CDR2: SGDLS, YYNGEE. The chain's CDR3 is CASKELSGTLTEAFF. In DNA form, the CDR3 reads TGTGCCAGCAAGGAATTATCGGGCACTTTGACTGAAGCTTTCTTT.

A single count supports this clone. The chain combines TRBV5-1 with TRBJ2-7; a possible D gene is TRBD1 (6 bases). V shed 2 bases and J shed 3 bases, with 12 bases lying between them. CDR1 and CDR2 (germline): SGHRS, YFSETQ. This CDR3 has 14 amino acids. The CDR3 DNA follows: TGCGCCAGCAGCTTAGGACAGAGGTTCTACGAGCAGTACTTC. Amino acids: CASSLGQRFYEQYF.

This chain links TRBV15 with TRBJ2-7, with TRBD2 matching over 7 bases. With V trimmed by 0 bases and J by 0 bases, 14 bases remained unmatched. The CDR3 runs 19 residues. The V gene's germline CDR1 is LNHNV and CDR2 YYDKDF (reference sequence). CDR3 protein: CATSRDTSDPSPISYEQYF. The CDR3 DNA sequence: TGTGCCACCAGCAGAGACACTAGCGATCCAAGCCCAATCTCCTACGAGCAGTACTTC.

The J gene is TRBJ2-7, the V gene TRBV7-8, with a weak D call TRBD2 (5 bases). V was clipped by 5 bases and J by 3 bases, with 20 bases between them. Germline CDR1 and CDR2: SGHVS and FQNEAQ. This CDR3 is built from 16 residues. CDR3 protein: CASSPQITGKFYEQYF. The CDR3, as DNA: TGTGCCAGCAGCCCACAAATTACCGGGAAATTCTACGAGCAGTACTTC. The whole variable domain, remainder taken from reference TRBV7-8 and TRBJ2-7, is GAGVSQSPRYKVAKRGQDVALRCDPISGHVSLFWYQQALGQGPEFLTYFQNEAQLDKSGLPSDRFFAERPEGSVSTLKIQRTQQEDSAVYLCASSPQITGKFYEQYFGPGTRLTVT.

A word on this clone: This CDR3 is also generated by other DNA sequences in the sample. The V call is TRBV28, the J call TRBJ1-1; D gene ambiguous. Germline-derived CDR1 and CDR2 are MDHEN and SYDVKM. This CDR3 is built from 12 residues. Trimming removed 3 bases from V and 2 bases from J, with 4 bases in between. CDR3 protein: CASSLANTEAFF. The CDR3, as DNA: TGTGCCAGCAGTTTGGCTAACACTGAAGCTTTCTTT.

This chain joins TRBV7-8 and TRBJ2-1, with 10 bases aligning to TRBD2. Germline V lookup: CDR1 SGHVS, CDR2 FQNEAQ. Trimming at V came to 2 bases and at J to 13 bases, leaving 11 bases not matched to a gene. The CDR3 runs to 15 residues. DNA of the CDR3: TGTGCCAGCAGCTTACCGGGACTAGCGCCTCACGGCCAGTTCTTC. Its protein is CASSLPGLAPHGQFF. The variable domain in full, with the rest retrieved from reference TRBV7-8 and TRBJ2-1, is GAGVSQSPRYKVAKRGQDVALRCDPISGHVSLFWYQQALGQGPEFLTYFQNEAQLDKSGLPSDRFFAERPEGSVSTLKIQRTQQEDSAVYLCASSLPGLAPHGQFFGPGTRLTVL.

J is TRBJ1-4 and V is TRBV29-1; D not certain. There are 12 residues in the CDR3. Germline CDR1 SQVTM, CDR2 ANQGSEA. V lost 7 bases and J lost 3, with 9 bases in between. CDR3 sequence: CSAAGANEKLFF. The CDR3 DNA reads as TGCAGCGCAGCCGGGGCTAATGAAAAACTGTTTTTT.

The V call is TRBV28, the J call TRBJ2-1; 12 bases align to TRBD2. Germline trimming cut 4 bases from V and 8 bases from J; bases unmatched to any gene: 24. Germline lookup yields CDR1 MDHEN and CDR2 SYDVKM. This CDR3 contains 21 residues. The CDR3 spells CASSSLRGGNVILAGGYEQFF. The CDR3 DNA reads as TGTGCCAGCAGTTCCCTCCGGGGCGGGAACGTGATACTAGCGGGAGGATATGAGCAGTTCTTC. Using reference TRBV28 and TRBJ2-1 for the parts outside the CDR3, the full variable domain is DVKVTQSSRYLVKRTGEKVFLECVQDMDHENMFWYRQDPGLGLRLIYFSYDVKMKEKGDIPEGYSVSREKKERFSLILESASTNQTSMYLCASSSLRGGNVILAGGYEQFFGPGTRLTVL.

This chain links TRBV18 with TRBJ1-4, with 7 bases that match TRBD1. CDR3 length: 15 amino acids. Germline V lookup: CDR1 KGHSH, CDR2 LQKENI. V trimming: 9 bases; J trimming: 7 bases; junction bases outside the gene matches: 14. For the CDR3, the DNA is TGTGCCAGTCGCAAACGACAGGGCGATTCTGAAAAACTGTTTTTT. Amino acids: CASRKRQGDSEKLFF.